The clone carrying this T cell receptor beta chain was counted once. What it binds is not known. The PCR employed 60 Vbeta primers together with 13 Jbeta primers. Some clones are missing from TCRdb's copy, which holds only in-frame ones; the method was immunoSEQ multiplex PCR. The repertoire includes 90,000 to 150,000 clones, approximately 80% of them detected once, and over 9.5% sits in the top ten. CDR3 length: 12 residues. The germline V and J ends were trimmed by 0 bases and 9 bases, with 10 bases remaining between them. Germline V CDR1 and CDR2: SGHRS, YFSETQ. The data originate from a study of cytomegalovirus exposure and HLA in healthy donors. General study points: It was reportedly the case that the classifier diagnosed cytomegalovirus status with high specificity and sensitivity. Per a prior analysis, the majority of TCR beta V segments were productive roughly 87% or roughly 30% of the time.

This TCR came from a man in his forties in good health and CMV-seropositive. The chain links TRBV5-1 to TRBJ2-7, with D perhaps matching TRBD2 (6 bases). The sequenced material came from PBMCs. The CDR3, as DNA: TGCGCCAGCAGCTTGGTTTTGGGGGGGCAGTACTTC. It specifies CASSLVLGGQYF.